This T cell receptor beta chain appears in the sequencing data of a study of blood T cell repertoires in COVID-19 (dated by TCRdb to the early 2020s). As for the study more broadly: Collaborator samples came from the United States, Italy and Spain and covered acute and convalescent phases of COVID-19. The sample metadata nearly always contained a de-identified subject ID, COVID-19 status, age in years and sex. The dataset comprised deeply sampled blood TCRbeta repertoires from subjects exposed to, actively infected with, or recovered from COVID-19. The samples were drawn from two sources: the first 160 participants of the ongoing ImmuneRACE study, and 1,200 or so subjects contributed by 6 global collaborators. Where available, HLA class I and class II types were taken from metadata supplied by the sample provider and were not determined by assay-based typing. The material from the prospective study consisted of cDNA or gDNA derived from T cells, B-cell-depleted T cells, or PBMCs. A freely available public database, intended as a resource for researchers studying the immune response to SARS-CoV-2, is where the repertoires were released. Results and caveats for the whole study, not just this receptor: Clinical and demographic metadata were provided uncurated, with the amount varying by source and participant.

One collaborating source in Seattle enrolled patients while the patients were actively infected and followed the patients over time throughout the course of disease. The collaborating institutions used their own protocols to collect whole blood in K2EDTA tubes. For TCRbeta analysis, collaborators shipped samples as frozen whole blood, isolated PBMCs, or DNA extracted from either of those sample types. Trimming costs V 7 bases and J 7 bases, and their ends lie 19 bases apart. The CDR3 measures 15 amino acids from cysteine to phenylalanine. CDR3 DNA is the only sequence kept; it has 45 bases, read in frame from the first base. The CDR1 and CDR2 encoded by the germline V gene are MDHEN and SYDVKM. TCRbeta CDR3 regions were amplified from genomic DNA by means of the immunoSEQ Assay, a bias-controlled multiplex PCR. The source study handled its data this way. Within the assay, amplification of reference gene primers was used to estimate how many nucleated cells each sample contained. Sequence reads were collapsed and filtered to measure the absolute abundance of every unique TCRbeta CDR3 rearrangement. Productive Simpson clonality was computed per sample as the square root of Simpson's diversity index over productive rearrangements. Sourced from immuneACCESS, this table was stored by TCRdb with only in-frame sequences that have V and J called. A share of the clones is absent; for the studies checked, an unresolved V gene accounts for under half, and the remainder has no known explanation. The V and J calls and clone size are taken from that table; D and trimming were inferred from the DNA. The sample contains some 190,000 clones, over 75% of them found a single time. The ten largest clones capture roughly 18% of the sample.

As for this clone: Its antigen has not been determined. No much larger clone is present one base from it, and per-base qualities are unavailable.

The sequence derives from a person in their 70s with COVID-19, enrolled during active disease. The rearranged chain carries TRBV28 and TRBJ1-4; a tentative D match to TRBD1 spans 6 bases. The sequenced sample was peripheral blood. The bases read TGTGCCAGCACTTCCCTCCAAGGGGGTCCTGAAAAACTGTTTTTT. Translated, it reads CASTSLQGGPEKLFF.